These 8 T cell receptor beta chains were all obtained from the same sample, sequenced in a study of siplizumab effects on memory and regulatory T cells. The method was immunoSEQ multiplex PCR; TCRdb's version includes in-frame clones alone and lacks a portion of them. Of 60,000 to 80,000 clones listed, approximately 87% are singletons. Sequenced material: memory CD4+ T cells sorted from blood. Receptor source: a human donor in good health.

The chain combines TRBV2 with TRBJ2-3; 8 bases line up with TRBD2. Trimming at V came to 11 bases and at J to 2 bases, leaving 15 bases not matched to a gene. The CDR3 is made up of 16 amino acids. Germline CDR1 SNHLY, CDR2 FYNNEI. The CDR3 bases are TGTGCCGGTAAATTAACTAGCGGCTCTTACACAGATACGCAGTATTTT. This encodes CAGKLTSGSYTDTQYF.

The chain carries TRBV27 and TRBJ2-7; D is undetermined. V was trimmed by 4 bases and J by 6 bases, leaving 16 bases between them. The CDR3 has 14 amino acids. Germline values: CDR1 MNHEY, CDR2 SMNVEV (reference sequence). The CDR3 nucleotides are TGTGCCAGCAGTTATGGCAGGACCCCCCTCGAGCAGTACTTC. Translating it yields CASSYGRTPLEQYF.

The V call is TRBV4-1, the J call TRBJ2-7, with D perhaps TRBD1 or TRBD2 (5 bases each). Trimming removed 4 bases at V and 3 bases at J, with 16 bases between. CDR3 length: 15 amino acids. CDR1 and CDR2 from the germline V gene are MGHRA and YSYEKL. The DNA for the CDR3 is TGCGCCAGCAGCCGAGAGTCCGGGACCTTCTACGAGCAGTACTTC. Its protein is CASSRESGTFYEQYF.

The J gene is TRBJ2-5, the V gene TRBV6-6, with unresolved D. Trimming removed 0 bases from V and 2 bases from J, with 13 bases in between. Germline loops: CDR1 MNHNY, CDR2 SVGAGI (reference sequence). The CDR3 extends over 16 amino acids. CDR3 region: CASSYSGQRSQETQYF. As DNA, the CDR3 is TGTGCCAGCAGTTACTCGGGCCAACGCAGTCAAGAGACCCAGTACTTC.

The chain combines TRBV13 with TRBJ2-1, with a tentative D call TRBD1 (6 bases). This CDR3 contains 18 residues. Germline V gene sequence: CDR1 PRHDT, CDR2 FYEKMQ (reference sequence). V lost 3 bases and J 4 bases, leaving 22 bases between the germline ends. CDR3 DNA: TGTGCCAGCAGCTTTTCGTATGGGGGCTCCACCCTTTACAATGAGCAGTTCTTC. Protein: CASSFSYGGSTLYNEQFF.

The chain carries TRBV19 and TRBJ2-5; maybe TRBD2 (5 bases). The CDR3 covers 14 residues. Between the trimmed V and J ends, which lost 3 bases and 5 bases, there was a span of 13 bases. Germline assignment: CDR1 LNHDA and CDR2 SQIVND (reference sequence). The CDR3, as DNA: TGTGCCAGTAGTATGCGTCTCGCGGGTGAGACCCAGTACTTC. Translated: CASSMRLAGETQYF. Full variable domain (outside the CDR3, taken from reference TRBV19 and TRBJ2-5): DGGITQSPKYLFRKEGQNVTLSCEQNLNHDAMYWYRQDPGQGLRLIYYSQIVNDFQKGDIAEGYSVSREKKESFPLTVTSAQKNPTAFYLCASSMRLAGETQYFGPGTRLLVL.

This clone occurred a few times. The rearrangement links TRBV6-6 to TRBJ2-1, with D maybe TRBD1 (6 bases). Trimming left V 8 bases short and J 7 bases short, with 18 bases between. This CDR3 comprises 14 residues. Per the germline V gene, CDR1 is MNHNY and CDR2 is SVGAGI (reference sequence). CDR3 nucleotide sequence: TGTGCCAGCTTTAGTGGACAGAGACTTAATGAGCAGTTCTTC. This codes for CASFSGQRLNEQFF.

The chain employs TRBV21-1 and TRBJ2-5. TRBV21-1 is a pseudogene segment. This CDR3 is built from 14 residues. CDR3 amino acids: CASISGRAQETQYF. CDR3 DNA: TGTGCCAGCATCTCGGGGCGAGCACAAGAGACCCAGTACTTC.